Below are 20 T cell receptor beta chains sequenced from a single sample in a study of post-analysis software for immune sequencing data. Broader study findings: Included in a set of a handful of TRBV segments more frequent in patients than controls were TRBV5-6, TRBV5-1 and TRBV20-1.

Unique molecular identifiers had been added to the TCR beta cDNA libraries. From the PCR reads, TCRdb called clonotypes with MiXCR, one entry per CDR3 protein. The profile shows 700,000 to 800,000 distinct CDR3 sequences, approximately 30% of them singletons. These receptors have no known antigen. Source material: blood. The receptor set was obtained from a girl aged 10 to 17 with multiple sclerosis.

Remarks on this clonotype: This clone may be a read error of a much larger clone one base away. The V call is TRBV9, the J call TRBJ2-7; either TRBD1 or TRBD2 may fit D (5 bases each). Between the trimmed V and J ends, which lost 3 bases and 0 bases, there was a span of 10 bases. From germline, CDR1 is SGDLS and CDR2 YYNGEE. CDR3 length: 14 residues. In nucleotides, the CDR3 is TGTGCCAGCAGCGGCCGGGACGGCTCCTACGAGCAGTACTTC. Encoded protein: CASSGRDGSYEQYF.

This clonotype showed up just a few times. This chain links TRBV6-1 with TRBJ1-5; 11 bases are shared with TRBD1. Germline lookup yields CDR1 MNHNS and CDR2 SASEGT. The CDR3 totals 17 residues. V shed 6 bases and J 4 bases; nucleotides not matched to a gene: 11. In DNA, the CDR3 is TGTGCCAGCAGACCCGGACAGGGGGCGGGTTGGAATCAGCCCCAGCATTTT. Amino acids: CASRPGQGAGWNQPQHF.

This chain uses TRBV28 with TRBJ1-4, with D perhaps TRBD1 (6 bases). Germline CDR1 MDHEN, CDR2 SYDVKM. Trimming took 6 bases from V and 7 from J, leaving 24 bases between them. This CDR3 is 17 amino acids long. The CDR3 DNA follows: TGTGCCAGCAGCCCGCCAGGGTCGGGGGCATGGGGTGAAAAACTGTTTTTT. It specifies CASSPPGSGAWGEKLFF.

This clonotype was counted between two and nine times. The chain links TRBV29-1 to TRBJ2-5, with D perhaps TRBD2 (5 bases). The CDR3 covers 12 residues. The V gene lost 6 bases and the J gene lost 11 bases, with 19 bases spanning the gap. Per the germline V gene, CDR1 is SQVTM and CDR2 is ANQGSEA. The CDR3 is CSVAFGVNEQYF. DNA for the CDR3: TGCAGCGTCGCCTTCGGGGTCAATGAGCAGTACTTC.

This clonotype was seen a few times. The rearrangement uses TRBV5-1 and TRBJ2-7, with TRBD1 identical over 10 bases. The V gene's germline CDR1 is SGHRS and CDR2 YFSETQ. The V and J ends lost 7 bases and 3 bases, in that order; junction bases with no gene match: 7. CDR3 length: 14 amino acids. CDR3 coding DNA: TGCGCCAGCGGGTCGACAGGGGGCCGCTACGAGCAGTACTTC. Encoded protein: CASGSTGGRYEQYF.

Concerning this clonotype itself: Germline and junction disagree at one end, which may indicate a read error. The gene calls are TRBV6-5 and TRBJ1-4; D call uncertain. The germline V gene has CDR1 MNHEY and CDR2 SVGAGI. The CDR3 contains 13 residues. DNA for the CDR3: TGTGCCAGCAGCTATTCAACTAATGAAAAACGGTTTTTT. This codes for CASSYSTNEKRFF.

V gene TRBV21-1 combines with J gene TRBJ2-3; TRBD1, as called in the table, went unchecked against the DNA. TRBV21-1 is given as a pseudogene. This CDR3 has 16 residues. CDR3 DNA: TGTGCCAGCAGCTACCGGGACAGGGACCTCACAGATACGCAGTATTTT. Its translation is CASSYRDRDLTDTQYF.

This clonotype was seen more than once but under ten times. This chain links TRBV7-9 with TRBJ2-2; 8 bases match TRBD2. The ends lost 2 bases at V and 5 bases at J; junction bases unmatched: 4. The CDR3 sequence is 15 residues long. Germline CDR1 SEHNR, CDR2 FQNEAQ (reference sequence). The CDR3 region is CASSLSGGSTGELFF. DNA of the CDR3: TGTGCCAGCAGCTTATCGGGAGGGTCTACCGGGGAGCTGTTTTTT.

CDR3 residues: CANRRGDTGELFF. In DNA, the CDR3 is TGCGCCAACCGGAGGGGCGACACCGGGGAGCTGTTTTTT. The chain recombines TRBV10-2 with TRBJ2-2; D might be TRBD2 (6 bases). V lost 10 bases to trimming and J lost 3 bases, with 12 bases between them. Germline CDR1 WSHSY, CDR2 SAAADI. The CDR3 loop spans 13 amino acids.

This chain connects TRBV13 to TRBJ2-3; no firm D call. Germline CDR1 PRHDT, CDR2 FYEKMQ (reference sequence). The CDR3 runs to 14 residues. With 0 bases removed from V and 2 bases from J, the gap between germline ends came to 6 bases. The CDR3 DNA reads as TGTGCCAGCAGCTTAGGGCGCCTCACAGATACGCAGTATTTT. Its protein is CASSLGRLTDTQYF.

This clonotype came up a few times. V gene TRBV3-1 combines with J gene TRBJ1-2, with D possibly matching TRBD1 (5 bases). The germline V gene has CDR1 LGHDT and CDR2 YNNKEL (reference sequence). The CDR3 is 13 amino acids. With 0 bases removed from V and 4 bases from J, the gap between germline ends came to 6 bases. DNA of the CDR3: TGTGCCAGCAGCCAAGACGGGACCTATGGCTACACCTTC. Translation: CASSQDGTYGYTF.

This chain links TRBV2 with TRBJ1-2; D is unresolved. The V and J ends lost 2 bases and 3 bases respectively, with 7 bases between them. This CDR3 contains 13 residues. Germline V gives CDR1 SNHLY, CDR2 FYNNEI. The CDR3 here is CASSEPSYYGYTF. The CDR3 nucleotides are TGTGCCAGCAGTGAACCCAGCTACTATGGCTACACCTTC.

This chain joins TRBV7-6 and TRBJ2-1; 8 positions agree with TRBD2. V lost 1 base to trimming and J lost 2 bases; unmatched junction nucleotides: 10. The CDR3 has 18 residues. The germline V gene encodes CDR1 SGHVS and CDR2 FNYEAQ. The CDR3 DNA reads TGTGCCAGCAGCTTAGTAGTGACGGATAGCGGGACCTACAATGAGCAGTTCTTC. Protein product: CASSLVVTDSGTYNEQFF.

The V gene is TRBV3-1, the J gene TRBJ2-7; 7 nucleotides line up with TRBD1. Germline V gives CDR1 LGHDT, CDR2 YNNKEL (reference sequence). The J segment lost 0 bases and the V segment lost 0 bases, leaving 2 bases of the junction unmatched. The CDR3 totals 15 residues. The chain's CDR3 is CASSQDGTVSYEQYF. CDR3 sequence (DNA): TGTGCCAGCAGCCAAGATGGGACAGTCTCCTACGAGCAGTACTTC.

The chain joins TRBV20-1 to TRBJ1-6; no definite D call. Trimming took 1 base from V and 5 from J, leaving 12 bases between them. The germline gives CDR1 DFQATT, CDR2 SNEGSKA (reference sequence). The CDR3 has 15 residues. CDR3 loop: CSARVVGRDNSPLHF. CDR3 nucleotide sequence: TGCAGTGCTAGAGTTGTCGGCCGGGATAATTCACCCCTCCACTTT.

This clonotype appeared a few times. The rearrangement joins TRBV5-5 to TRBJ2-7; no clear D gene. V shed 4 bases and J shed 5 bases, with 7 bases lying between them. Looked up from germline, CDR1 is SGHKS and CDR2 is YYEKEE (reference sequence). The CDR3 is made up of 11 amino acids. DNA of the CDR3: TGTGCCAGCAGCCTCCTGAACGAGCAGTACTTC. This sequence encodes CASSLLNEQYF.

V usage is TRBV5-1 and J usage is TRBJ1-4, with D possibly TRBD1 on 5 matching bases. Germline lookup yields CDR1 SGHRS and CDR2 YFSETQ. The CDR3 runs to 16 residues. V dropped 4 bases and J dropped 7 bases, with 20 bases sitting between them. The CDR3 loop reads CASSLGDRGEGEKLFF. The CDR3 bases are TGCGCCAGCAGCCTCGGGGATCGAGGGGAGGGTGAAAAACTGTTTTTT.

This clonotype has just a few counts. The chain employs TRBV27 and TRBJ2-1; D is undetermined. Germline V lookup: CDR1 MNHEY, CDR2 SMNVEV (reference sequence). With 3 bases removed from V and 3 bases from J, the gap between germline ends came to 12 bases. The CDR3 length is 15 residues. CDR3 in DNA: TGTGCCAGCAGTTTTGCGCCCTTAGTCTACAATGAGCAGTTCTTC. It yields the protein CASSFAPLVYNEQFF.

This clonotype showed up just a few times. Here the CDR3 reads CSARDWGQGAGETQYF. DNA of the CDR3: TGCAGTGCTAGAGATTGGGGACAGGGGGCGGGAGAGACCCAGTACTTC. V usage is TRBV20-1 and J usage is TRBJ2-5; 12 bases are shared with TRBD1. The CDR3 is made up of 16 amino acids. Per the germline V gene, CDR1 is DFQATT and CDR2 is SNEGSKA (reference sequence). The V and J ends lost 0 bases and 4 bases, in that order; junction bases with no gene match: 6.

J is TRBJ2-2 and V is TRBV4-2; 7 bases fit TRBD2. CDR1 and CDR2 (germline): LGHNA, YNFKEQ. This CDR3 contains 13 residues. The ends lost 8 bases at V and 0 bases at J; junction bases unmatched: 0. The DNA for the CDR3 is TGTGCCAGCGCGGGAGCGAACACCGGGGAGCTGTTTTTT. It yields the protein CASAGANTGELFF.